The present T cell receptor (beta chain) was sequenced within a study of T cell responses to AZD1222 COVID-19 vaccine (dated by TCRdb to about 2021). General notes on the study: TCR sequencing was performed for some 250 trial participants, of whom about 200 were given two doses of AZD1222 and some 25 were given two doses of MenACWY control vaccine. Trial participants were enrolled by age into 18-55, 56-69 and 70-plus year subgroups, with roughly 160, 29 and 62 TCR-sequenced participants respectively. Paper-wide results and their limitations: Participants were mostly white British and included more females than males, and it was suggested by the authors that clonal diversity may have been underestimated. Vaccine-associated CD4 TCRs spanned the whole spike protein, with dominant responses in regions 160-218 and 743-854. No day 14 peak-response samples were available, so repertoires were characterized only after the peak T cell response. In the small 56-69-year group, the increase in depth fell short of significance, most likely because of low power. Reportedly, almost half of the unique spike-specific TCRs recognized epitopes lying outside the regions that are mutated in the B.1.351 and B.1.1.7 variants. Conclusions about previously exposed vaccinees were limited because only six AZD1222 recipients were SARS-CoV-2 seropositive at baseline. Spike-specific TCR breadth and depth rose significantly after two AZD1222 doses compared with day 0 and with MenACWY recipients.

To note about this clone: This receptor's antigen is unknown. No much larger clonotype is one base removed from it; base qualities were not supplied.

What this sample's time point label stands for: about 28 days (+/-7) after the second vaccine dose. AZD1222 recipients whose second dose came at about 4 weeks and those whose second dose came at about 12 weeks were combined into one group, since spike-specific TCR depth and breadth did not differ between the two schedules. Vaccinee samples were obtained from the UK trials COV001 and COV002, which included a single-blind randomized controlled phase 2/3 trial of AZD1222 (ChAdOx1 nCoV-19) in healthy adults. For TCRbeta chain sequencing, PBMC samples were collected from trial participants at day 0 and at day 28 after the second dose. The CDR3 regions of human TCRbeta chains were analyzed by immunosequencing. The original methods were these. TCRs in the repertoires were compared against a reference library of SARS-CoV-2-specific TCRs that had been generated with the MIRA antigen-specificity platform. Breadth meant the fraction of unique TCRs that were SARS-CoV-2-associated, whereas depth meant the fraction of total T cells that were SARS-CoV-2-associated. Using the MIRA data, each spike-specific TCR was assigned both to the spike region to which the TCR was reactive and to a CD4 or CD8 class. Log10-transformed breadth and depth values were compared by one-way ANOVA with Sidak's multiple comparisons tests. TCRdb limited this immuneACCESS table to in-frame rearrangements with V and J called. A share of clones is missing; checked studies link under half to unresolved V genes, and the rest is unexplained. The DNA was the basis for D and trimming; V, J and clone size are from that table. Recorded for this sample are about 110,000 clones; about 95% of them occurred a single time. The ten biggest clones cover approximately 2.9% of the sample.

The germline V gene sets CDR1 to MNHEY and CDR2 to SVGAGI. Its CDR3 holds 15 amino acids, cysteine through phenylalanine. Only the CDR3 part of the read is kept: 45 bases, read in frame from the first base. V is cut by 4 bases and J by 5 bases, and the space between the germline ends is 17 bases. The receptor comes from an adult who received the AZD1222 COVID-19 vaccine. The V and J genes are TRBV6-5 and TRBJ2-5; the best D guess is TRBD2, with 6 bases matching. The source was peripheral blood, collected 28 days after the second AZD1222 dose. The base sequence is TGTGCCAGCAGTTTTAACCAGGGAGGTAGGGAGACCCAGTACTTC. It translates to CASSFNQGGRETQYF.